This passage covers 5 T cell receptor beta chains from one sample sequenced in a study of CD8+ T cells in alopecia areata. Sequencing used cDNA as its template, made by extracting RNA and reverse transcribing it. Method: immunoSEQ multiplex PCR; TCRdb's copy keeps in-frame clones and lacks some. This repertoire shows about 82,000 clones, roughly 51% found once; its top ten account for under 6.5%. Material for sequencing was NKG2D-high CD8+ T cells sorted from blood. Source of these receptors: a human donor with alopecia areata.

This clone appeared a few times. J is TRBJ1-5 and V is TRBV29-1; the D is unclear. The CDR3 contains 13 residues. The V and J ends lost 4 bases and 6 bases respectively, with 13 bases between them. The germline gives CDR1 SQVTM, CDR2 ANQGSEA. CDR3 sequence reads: CSVAQGVGQPQHF. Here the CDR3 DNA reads TGCAGCGTTGCTCAAGGAGTTGGTCAGCCCCAGCATTTT. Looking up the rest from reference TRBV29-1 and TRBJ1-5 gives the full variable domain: SAVISQKPSRDICQRGTSLTIQCQVDSQVTMMFWYRQQPGQSLTLIATANQGSEATYESGFVIDKFPISRPNLTFSTLTVSNMSPEDSSIYLCSVAQGVGQPQHFGDGTRLSIL.

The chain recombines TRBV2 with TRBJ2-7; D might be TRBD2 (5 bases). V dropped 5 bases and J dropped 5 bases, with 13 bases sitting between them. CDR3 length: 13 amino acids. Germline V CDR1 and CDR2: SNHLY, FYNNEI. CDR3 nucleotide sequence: TGTGCCAGCAGTCTCACTAGAGCGAACGAGCAGTACTTC. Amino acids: CASSLTRANEQYF.

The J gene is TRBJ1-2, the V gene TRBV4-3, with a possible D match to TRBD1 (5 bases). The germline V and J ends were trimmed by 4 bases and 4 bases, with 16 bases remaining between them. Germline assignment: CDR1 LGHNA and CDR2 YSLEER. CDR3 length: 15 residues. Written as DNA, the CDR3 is TGCGCCAGCAGCCCCGGGGTGACAGAGATCTATGGCTACACCTTC. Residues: CASSPGVTEIYGYTF.

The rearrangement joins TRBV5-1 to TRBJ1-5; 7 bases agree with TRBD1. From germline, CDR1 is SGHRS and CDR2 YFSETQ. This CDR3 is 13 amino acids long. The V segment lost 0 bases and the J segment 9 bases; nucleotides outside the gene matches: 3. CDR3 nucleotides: TGCGCCAGCAGCTTGGGAGGGGGCCCGCCCCAGCATTTT. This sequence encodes CASSLGGGPPQHF. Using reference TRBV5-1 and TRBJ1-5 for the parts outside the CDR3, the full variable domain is KAGVTQTPRYLIKTRGQQVTLSCSPISGHRSVSWYQQTPGQGLQFLFEYFSETQRNKGNFPGRFSGRQFSNSRSEMNVSTLELGDSALYLCASSLGGGPPQHFGDGTRLSIL.

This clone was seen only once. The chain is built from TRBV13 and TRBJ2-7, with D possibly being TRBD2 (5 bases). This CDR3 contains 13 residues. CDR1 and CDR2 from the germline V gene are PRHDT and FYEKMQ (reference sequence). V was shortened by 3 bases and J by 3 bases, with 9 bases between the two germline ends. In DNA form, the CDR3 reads TGTGCCAGCAGCTTTGGACTGAACTACGAGCAGTACTTC. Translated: CASSFGLNYEQYF.